The rows below give T cell receptor beta chains drawn from one sample of a study of T-cell reconstitution after alpha-beta-depleted transplantation in children. TCRdb recomputed calls from the PCR reads with MiXCR, one row per CDR3 protein. Of about half a million distinct CDR3 sequences detected, around 13% appear once; the ten largest clones hold around 6.1%. Material: PBMCs from the stem cell graft donor, obtained from the stem cell graft. The receptors come from a human donor who donated a stem cell graft to a child with combined immunodeficiency. Both conserved end residues are part of each CDR3. A D gene is named only where the DNA matches it firmly. Where a row states a size, it is once, few, many or the class of an expanded clone; other rows omit it.

TRBV29-1,TRBD2,-,TRBJ2-1,CSASGLAGANNEQFF,TGCAGCGCGTCGGGACTAGCGGGAGCAAACAATGAGCAGTTCTTC
TRBV4-2,TRBD1,many,TRBJ1-1,CASSPDRVNTEAFF,TGTGCCAGCAGTCCGGACAGGGTCAACACTGAAGCTTTCTTT
TRBV6-2/TRBV6-3,-,-,TRBJ2-1,CATASGSFSYNEQFF,TGTGCCACCGCCTCGGGGTCCTTCTCCTACAATGAGCAGTTCTTC
TRBV25-1,-,many,TRBJ2-5,CASTNLASGETQYF,TGTGCCAGCACCAATTTAGCGTCGGGGGAGACCCAGTACTTC
TRBV7-2,-,-,TRBJ1-1,CASSLVFGGATEAFF,TGTGCCAGCAGCTTAGTGTTTGGGGGGGCCACTGAAGCTTTCTTT
TRBV20-1,-,-,TRBJ2-7,CSASYGRLYEQYF,TGCAGTGCTAGTTACGGCAGATTATACGAGCAGTACTTC
TRBV2,-,-,TRBJ2-3,CASNYGDTQYF,TGTGCCAGCAACTATGGAGATACGCAGTATTTT
TRBV2,-,-,TRBJ1-2,CASSETRNRSYGYTF,TGTGCCAGCAGTGAAACCCGGAACCGCAGCTATGGCTACACCTTC
TRBV3-1,-,-,TRBJ2-1,CASSARGQPEQFF,TGTGCCAGCAGCGCAAGGGGACAACCAGAGCAGTTCTTC
TRBV3-1,-,many,TRBJ2-7,CASSQDHPDYEQYF,TGTGCCAGCAGCCAAGATCACCCGGACTACGAGCAGTACTTC
TRBV20-1,TRBD2,-,TRBJ2-1,CSAIGLAGNNEQFF,TGCAGTGCTATTGGACTAGCGGGAAACAATGAGCAGTTCTTC
TRBV7-6,-,-,TRBJ1-6,CASSRQLSSYNSPLHF,TGTGCCAGCAGCCGACAGTTGAGCTCCTATAATTCACCCCTCCACTTT
TRBV6-2/TRBV6-3,-,-,TRBJ1-5,CASSYPRQDNQPQHF,TGTGCCAGCAGTTACCCAAGACAGGATAATCAGCCCCAGCATTTT
TRBV10-3,TRBD1,many,TRBJ2-1,CAISEGQGAFF,TGTGCCATCAGTGAGGGACAGGGGGCGTTCTTC
TRBV27,-,many,TRBJ2-2,CASSIAWNTGELFF,TGTGCCAGCAGCATCGCCTGGAACACCGGGGAGCTGTTTTTT
TRBV5-6,-,-,TRBJ2-4,CASSLDTDIQYF,TGTGCCAGCAGCTTGGACACGGACATTCAGTACTTC
TRBV4-3,TRBD2,-,TRBJ2-3,CASSHRLAGNTDTQYF,TGCGCCAGCAGCCATCGACTAGCGGGAAACACAGATACGCAGTATTTT
TRBV6-1,TRBD1,few,TRBJ2-7,CASRQGFYEQYF,TGTGCCAGCAGACAGGGGTTCTACGAGCAGTACTTC
TRBV5-1,TRBD2,many,TRBJ2-3,CASSPGLAGDTDTQYF,TGCGCCAGCAGCCCGGGACTAGCGGGGGATACAGATACGCAGTATTTT
TRBV20-1,-,few,TRBJ2-1,CSASIGDEQFF,TGCAGTGCTAGTATAGGGGATGAGCAGTTCTTC
TRBV28,-,many,TRBJ2-7,CASSFGGRGLSSYEQYF,TGTGCCAGCAGTTTTGGGGGGCGAGGGTTGAGCTCCTACGAGCAGTACTTC
TRBV30,-,-,TRBJ2-5,CAWSGGPGYGQETQYF,TGTGCCTGGAGCGGGGGACCGGGATATGGCCAAGAGACCCAGTACTTC
TRBV11-3,-,-,TRBJ2-5,CASSIGGVAETQYF,TGTGCCAGCAGCATAGGGGGGGTCGCGGAGACCCAGTACTTC
TRBV6-1,-,few,TRBJ1-5,CASSDTGGGNQPQHF,TGTGCCAGCAGTGATACAGGAGGAGGCAATCAGCCCCAGCATTTT
TRBV12-3/TRBV12-4,-,many,TRBJ2-3,CASSSPGDTQYF,TGTGCCAGCAGTTCGCCGGGCGATACGCAGTATTTT
TRBV6-1,TRBD1,-,TRBJ1-2,CASRRTGNYGYTF,TGTGCCAGCAGGAGGACAGGGAACTATGGCTACACCTTC
TRBV7-3,TRBD2,few,TRBJ2-1,CASSQPGGLAGDNEQFF,TGTGCCAGCAGCCAACCGGGGGGACTAGCGGGAGACAATGAGCAGTTCTTC
TRBV29-1,-,few,TRBJ2-5,CSARQSAQTQYF,TGCAGCGCTCGACAATCCGCTCAGACCCAGTACTTC
TRBV5-1,TRBD1,-,TRBJ2-1,CASSLHGQAPYNEQFF,TGCGCCAGCAGCTTACACGGACAGGCCCCCTACAATGAGCAGTTCTTC
TRBV6-1,-,many,TRBJ2-1,CASYRNEPTAPKQFF,TGTGCCAGCTATCGAAATGAGCCGACCGCCCCCAAGCAGTTCTTC
TRBV15,-,-,TRBJ1-2,CATSATANYGYTF,TGTGCCACCAGCGCCACAGCTAACTATGGCTACACCTTC
TRBV18,TRBD1,-,TRBJ1-2,CASSPSGGTGYTF,TGTGCCAGCTCACCCTCAGGGGGAACTGGCTACACCTTC
TRBV5-1,TRBD2,-,TRBJ2-2,CASRAGGLRRVNTGELFF,TGCGCCAGCAGGGCGGGAGGCCTTCGGAGGGTGAACACCGGGGAGCTGTTTTTT
TRBV5-1,-,few,TRBJ1-2,CASSLGPQGYYGYTF,TGCGCCAGCAGCTTGGGTCCCCAGGGATACTATGGCTACACCTTC
TRBV5-5,TRBD1,few,TRBJ2-5,CASSPMTGGGETQYF,TGTGCCAGCAGCCCCATGACAGGGGGGGGAGAGACCCAGTACTTC
TRBV24-1,-,-,TRBJ1-1,CATSDAGTKNTEAFF,TGTGCCACTAGTGATGCAGGGACAAAGAACACTGAAGCTTTCTTT
TRBV9,TRBD2,few,TRBJ2-2,CASSSFGLAGGELFF,TGTGCCAGCAGCTCCTTCGGACTAGCGGGGGGGGAGCTGTTTTTT
TRBV6-5,TRBD1,-,TRBJ1-1,CASSHYGTGNLAFF,TGTGCCAGCAGTCACTACGGGACAGGGAATTTAGCTTTCTTT
TRBV9,TRBD2,many,TRBJ2-1,CASSVDSDTSGGNYNEQFF,TGTGCCAGCAGCGTAGATTCAGATACTAGCGGGGGGAACTACAATGAGCAGTTCTTC
TRBV29-1,TRBD2,-,TRBJ2-5,CSVEGLAGEQETQYF,TGCAGCGTCGAGGGACTAGCGGGGGAACAGGAGACCCAGTACTTC
TRBV29-1,-,few,TRBJ1-2,CSVERAGDSYGYTF,TGCAGCGTTGAAAGGGCAGGGGATAGCTATGGCTACACCTTC
TRBV6-1,TRBD1,-,TRBJ1-4,CASSPLGTGFGEKLFF,TGTGCCAGCAGTCCACTTGGGACAGGGTTCGGCGAAAAACTGTTTTTT
TRBV4-3,TRBD2,-,TRBJ2-1,CASSQDGAGGRGEQFF,TGCGCCAGCAGCCAAGACGGAGCGGGAGGTCGTGGTGAGCAGTTCTTC
TRBV20-1,-,-,TRBJ2-4,CSARDSTRDIQYF,TGCAGTGCTAGAGATTCTACTCGAGACATTCAGTACTTC
TRBV12-3/TRBV12-4,TRBD2,few,TRBJ2-2,CASSLAGEGRELFF,TGTGCCAGCAGTCTAGCGGGAGAGGGAAGGGAGCTGTTTTTT
TRBV27,TRBD2,few,TRBJ2-3,CASSSPSGRTDTQYF,TGTGCCAGCAGTTCACCTAGCGGGAGAACAGATACGCAGTATTTT
TRBV4-3,-,many,TRBJ2-1,CASSQEGIGAYNEQFF,TGCGCCAGCAGCCAAGAGGGGATAGGGGCCTACAATGAGCAGTTCTTC
TRBV7-9,-,-,TRBJ2-7,CASSRDRFSSRYEQYF,TGTGCCAGCAGCCGAGACAGGTTTAGCTCTCGCTACGAGCAGTACTTC